This T cell receptor beta chain came from a study of cytomegalovirus exposure and HLA in healthy donors. Background on the study: Within the Caucasian-associated ancestry cluster were approximately 77% of the 300 to 450 genotyped donors. General study results and limits: For TCR beta chains, V- and J-gene trimming was later linked to a missense DCLRE1C variant.

Points on this clone: Its antigen is unidentified.

With 60 Vbeta and 13 Jbeta primers, the PCR was carried out. The table came from immunoSEQ multiplex PCR; TCRdb's copy has only in-frame clones and leaves some out. There are about 110,000 clones in the sample, with roughly 3.5% held by the top ten. Trimming took 5 bases from V and 5 from J, leaving 12 bases between them. Germline V gene data show CDR1 as GTSNPN and CDR2 as SVGIG (reference sequence). This CDR3 has 12 amino acids. Material: PBMCs. The TCR comes from a man under 40 in good health and CMV-seronegative. The V call is TRBV30, the J call TRBJ2-5; D is possibly TRBD2 (7 bases). CDR3 sequence: CAWGGAKETQYF. In DNA, the CDR3 is TGTGCCTGGGGGGGGGCCAAGGAGACCCAGTACTTC.